This TCR beta chain was observed in a study of CD4+ T cells in melanoma. Study findings and constraints: Neoantigen-specific CD4+ T cells in melanoma reportedly had diverse differentiation states. A reported correlation linked neoantigen-specific CD4+ T cells to CD8+, macrophage and B cell function.

Trimming pared 7 bases from V and 4 bases from J, leaving 16 bases between. The CDR3 length is 14 residues. The germline gives CDR1 SGHRS, CDR2 YFSETQ. In the case of this clone: Its antigen is as yet unknown.

Using immunoSEQ multiplex PCR, the repertoire was profiled, and TCRdb retains in-frame clones only, with some absent. The sample shows about 140,000 clones, around nine tenths of them seen only once. This sequence was found in a human donor with melanoma. This chain uses TRBV5-1 with TRBJ2-3; either TRBD1 or TRBD2 may fit D (5 bases each). CDR3 sequence reads: CASSNAGAPDTQYF. Here the CDR3 DNA reads TGCGCCAGCTCAAACGCCGGGGCCCCAGATACGCAGTATTTT. Full variable domain (rest looked up from reference TRBV5-1 and TRBJ2-3): KAGVTQTPRYLIKTRGQQVTLSCSPISGHRSVSWYQQTPGQGLQFLFEYFSETQRNKGNFPGRFSGRQFSNSRSEMNVSTLELGDSALYLCASSNAGAPDTQYFGPGTRLTVL.